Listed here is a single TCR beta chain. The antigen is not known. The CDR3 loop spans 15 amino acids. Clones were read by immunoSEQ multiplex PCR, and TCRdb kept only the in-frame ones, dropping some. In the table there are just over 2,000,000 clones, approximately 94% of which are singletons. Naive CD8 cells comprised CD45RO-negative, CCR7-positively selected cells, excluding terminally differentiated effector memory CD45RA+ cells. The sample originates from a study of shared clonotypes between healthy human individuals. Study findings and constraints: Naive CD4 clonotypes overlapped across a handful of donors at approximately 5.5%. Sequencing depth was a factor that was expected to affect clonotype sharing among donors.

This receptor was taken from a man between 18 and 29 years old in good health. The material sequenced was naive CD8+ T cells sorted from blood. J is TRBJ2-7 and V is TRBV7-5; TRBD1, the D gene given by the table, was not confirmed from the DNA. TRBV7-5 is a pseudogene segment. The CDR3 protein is CARSPPDRACYEQYF. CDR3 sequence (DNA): TGTGCCAGAAGCCCCCCCGACAGGGCGTGCTACGAGCAGTACTTC.